A selection of T cell receptor beta chains follows, all from one sample in a study of blood T cell repertoires in COVID-19. The repertoire was sequenced with immunoSEQ multiplex PCR; TCRdb's copy has only in-frame clones and lacks some. Counted here are about 73,000 clones, around 83% occurring once; the ten biggest clones make up 5% to 6%. Material: peripheral blood. These receptors originate from a man between 50 and 59 years old with active COVID-19. Both conserved end residues are part of each CDR3. A D gene is named only where the DNA matches it firmly. The listing skips clone size in some rows; elsewhere it reads once, few, many or a size class.

CDR3nt	CDR3aa	abundance	d_gene	v_gene	j_gene	len
TGCAGTGCTAGTGGACTAGCGGGGGTCCTCCAAGAGACCCAGTACTTC	CSASGLAGVLQETQYF	-	TRBD2	TRBV20-1	TRBJ2-5	16
TGTGCCAGCAGTGAGGACAGGGTCCCCTACGAGCAGTACTTC	CASSEDRVPYEQYF	-	TRBD1	TRBV6-1	TRBJ2-7	14
TGTGCCAGCAGCTTAGGGGACAACGGAGGAGAACCCCTCCACTTT	CASSLGDNGGEPLHF	-	-	TRBV7-6	TRBJ1-6	15
TGTGCCAGTAACAAGAACACCGGGGAGCTGTTTTTT	CASNKNTGELFF	-	-	TRBV19	TRBJ2-2	12
TGTGCCAGCAGCCATCGGACGGACAGGGACGGGGCCAAAAACATTCAGTACTTC	CASSHRTDRDGAKNIQYF	-	TRBD1	TRBV3-1/TRBV3-2	TRBJ2-4	18
TGTGCCAGCAGCCACGGGACTAGCGGGAACAATGAGCAGTTCTTC	CASSHGTSGNNEQFF	-	TRBD2	TRBV4-2	TRBJ2-1	15
TGTGCCAGCAGCCCAGACTATCTCAATGAGCAGTTCTTC	CASSPDYLNEQFF	-	-	TRBV9	TRBJ2-1	13
TGTGCCAGCAGCTCGGGGGGGAGCGCGCCCACCGGGGAGCTGTTTTTT	CASSSGGSAPTGELFF	-	TRBD2	TRBV5-4	TRBJ2-2	16
TGTGCCAGTAGTGGGGGACAGGGGGCCTACACCGGGGAGCTGTTTTTT	CASSGGQGAYTGELFF	-	TRBD1	TRBV19	TRBJ2-2	16
TGTGCCAGCAGCCCCCGGACAGGGGTGATGAGGCCCTACGAGCAGTACTTC	CASSPRTGVMRPYEQYF	-	TRBD1	TRBV11-2	TRBJ2-7	17
TGCAGCGTTGATCCCCTAGAGGGCAGGTTTTTCTCTGGCTACACCTTC	CSVDPLEGRFFSGYTF	-	-	TRBV29-1	TRBJ1-2	16
TGTGCCAGCAGCTTAGAGGGACTCAATCAGCCCCAGCATTTT	CASSLEGLNQPQHF	-	-	TRBV7-2	TRBJ1-5	14
TGTGCCAGCAGCCCCTGGGGAGGCACTGAAGCTTTCTTT	CASSPWGGTEAFF	-	-	TRBV5-4	TRBJ1-1	13
TGTGCCAGCATCGAAGAGGGGGAGAGCAAAAACATTCAGTACTTC	CASIEEGESKNIQYF	-	-	TRBV2	TRBJ2-4	15
TGTGCCAGCAGCGTCGGCTCACTCAGGGATTACGAGCAGTACTTC	CASSVGSLRDYEQYF	-	-	TRBV9	TRBJ2-7	15
TGTGCCAGCAGCCCGCGACCCGGGACAGGACAATACAATGAGCAGTTCTTC	CASSPRPGTGQYNEQFF	-	TRBD1	TRBV5-8	TRBJ2-1	17
TGTGCCAGCAGCTTATGGGCAGGGGTGAATTCACCCCTCCACTTT	CASSLWAGVNSPLHF	-	-	TRBV7-2	TRBJ1-6	15
TGTGCCAGTTCGGGACTAGCGGGGGGAAATGAGCAGTTCTTC	CASSGLAGGNEQFF	few	TRBD2	TRBV19	TRBJ2-1	14
TGTGCCAGCTCCGGAGGGCGGAATAGCAATCAGCCCCAGCATTTT	CASSGGRNSNQPQHF	-	-	TRBV18	TRBJ1-5	15
TGTGCCAGCGGGTGGACTAGCGGGGACCTTCGACAGCGAGAGACCCAGTACTTC	CASGWTSGDLRQRETQYF	-	TRBD2	TRBV28	TRBJ2-5	18
TGTGCCAGCAGCCCCCGAGCTAATGAAAAACTGTTTTTT	CASSPRANEKLFF	once	-	TRBV7-2	TRBJ1-4	13
TGTGCCATCAGCCCGCTAGGGACAGCGTACGAGCAGTACTTC	CAISPLGTAYEQYF	few	TRBD1	TRBV10-3	TRBJ2-7	14
TGCGCCAGCAGCCAAGACCGGACTAGCGGGAGGACCTACGAGCAGTACTTC	CASSQDRTSGRTYEQYF	few	TRBD2	TRBV4-1	TRBJ2-7	17
TGTGCCAGTAGTCCCAGTCGGTTGGAGGGCCACTACGAGCAGTACTTC	CASSPSRLEGHYEQYF	-	-	TRBV19	TRBJ2-7	16
TGTGCCAGTAGTATAGGTCTCCGGGGGAGCACAGATACGCAGTATTTT	CASSIGLRGSTDTQYF	-	-	TRBV19	TRBJ2-3	16
TGTGCCAGCAGGGCTAGCGGGGTCACGGCTACGGGAGAGACCCAGTACTTC	CASRASGVTATGETQYF	-	TRBD2	TRBV2	TRBJ2-5	17
TGTGCCAGCAGCTTGGGAGGGACAGGGGGTGTCTACAATGAGCAGTTCTTC	CASSLGGTGGVYNEQFF	-	TRBD1	TRBV5-6	TRBJ2-1	17
TGTGCCAGCAGCCGGTTACAGGGGACTAACTATGGCTACACCTTC	CASSRLQGTNYGYTF	-	TRBD1	TRBV27	TRBJ1-2	15
TGTGCCAGCAGCGTAGGGAGCAATAATGAGCAGTTCTTC	CASSVGSNNEQFF	-	-	TRBV3-1/TRBV3-2	TRBJ2-1	13
TGTGCCTCCCCCCCAAAAAGGGGTGAGACCCAGTACTTC	CASPPKRGETQYF	-	-	TRBV30	TRBJ2-5	13
TGTGCCAGCACGAGTAGACAGGACAGGGGGCCCGCTGAAGCTTTCTTT	CASTSRQDRGPAEAFF	-	TRBD1	TRBV19	TRBJ1-1	16
TGTGCCAGCTCACCAATCAACTCGGATGAGCAGTTCTTC	CASSPINSDEQFF	-	-	TRBV18	TRBJ2-1	13